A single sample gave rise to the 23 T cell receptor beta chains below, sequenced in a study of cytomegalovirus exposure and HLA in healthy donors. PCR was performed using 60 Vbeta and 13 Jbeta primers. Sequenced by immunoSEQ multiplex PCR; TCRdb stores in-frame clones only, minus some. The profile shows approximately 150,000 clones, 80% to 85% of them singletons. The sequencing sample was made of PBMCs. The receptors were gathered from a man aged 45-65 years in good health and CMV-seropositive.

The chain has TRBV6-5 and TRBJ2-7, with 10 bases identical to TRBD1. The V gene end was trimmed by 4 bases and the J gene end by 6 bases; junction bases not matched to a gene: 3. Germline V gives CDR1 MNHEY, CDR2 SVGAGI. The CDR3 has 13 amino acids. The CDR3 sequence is CASSFRDRGEQYF. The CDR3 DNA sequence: TGTGCCAGCAGTTTCCGGGACAGGGGCGAGCAGTACTTC.

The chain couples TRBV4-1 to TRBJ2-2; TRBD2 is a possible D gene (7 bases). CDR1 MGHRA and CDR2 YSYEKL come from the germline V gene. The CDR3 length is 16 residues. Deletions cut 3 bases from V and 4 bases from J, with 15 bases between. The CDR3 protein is CASSQFPGGSTGELFF. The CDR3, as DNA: TGCGCCAGCAGCCAGTTCCCGGGGGGCAGCACCGGGGAGCTGTTTTTT.

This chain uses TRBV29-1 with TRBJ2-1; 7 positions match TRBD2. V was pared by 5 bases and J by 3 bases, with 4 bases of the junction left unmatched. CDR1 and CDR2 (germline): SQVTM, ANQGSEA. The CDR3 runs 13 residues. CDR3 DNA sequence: TGCAGCGTTAGGCCTAGCGGCTACAATGAGCAGTTCTTC. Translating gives CSVRPSGYNEQFF.

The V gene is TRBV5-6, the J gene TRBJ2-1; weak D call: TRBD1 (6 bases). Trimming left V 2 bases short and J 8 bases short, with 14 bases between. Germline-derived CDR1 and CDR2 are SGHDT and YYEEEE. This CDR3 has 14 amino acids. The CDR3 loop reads CASSFKGGTHEQFF. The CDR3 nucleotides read TGTGCCAGCAGCTTCAAAGGGGGTACCCATGAGCAGTTCTTC.

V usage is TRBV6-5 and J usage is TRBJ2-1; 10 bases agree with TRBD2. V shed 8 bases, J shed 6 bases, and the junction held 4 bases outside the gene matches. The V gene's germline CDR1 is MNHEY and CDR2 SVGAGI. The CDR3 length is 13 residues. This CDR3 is CASRRTSGNEQFF. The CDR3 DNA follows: TGTGCCAGCCGGAGGACTAGCGGCAATGAGCAGTTCTTC.

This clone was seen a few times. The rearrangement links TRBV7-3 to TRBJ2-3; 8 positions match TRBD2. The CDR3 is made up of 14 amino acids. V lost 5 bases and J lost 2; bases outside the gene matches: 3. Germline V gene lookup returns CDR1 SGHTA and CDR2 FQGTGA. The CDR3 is CASSRGGTTDTQYF. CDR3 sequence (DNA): TGTGCCAGCAGCCGCGGGGGGACCACAGATACGCAGTATTTT.

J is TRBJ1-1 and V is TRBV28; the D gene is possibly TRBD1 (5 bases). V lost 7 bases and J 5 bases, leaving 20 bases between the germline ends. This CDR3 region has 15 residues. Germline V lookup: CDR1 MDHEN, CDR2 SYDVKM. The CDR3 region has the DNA TGTGCCAGCAATTCCGGGGGAGAGTGGCTGACTGAAGCTTTCTTT. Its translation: CASNSGGEWLTEAFF.

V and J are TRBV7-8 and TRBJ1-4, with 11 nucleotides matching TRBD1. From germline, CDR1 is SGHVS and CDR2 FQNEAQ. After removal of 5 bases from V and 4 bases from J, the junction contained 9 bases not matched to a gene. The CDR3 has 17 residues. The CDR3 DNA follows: TGTGCCAGCAGCACCAGGACAGGGGGCCAAGTTAATGAAAAACTGTTTTTT. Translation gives CASSTRTGGQVNEKLFF.

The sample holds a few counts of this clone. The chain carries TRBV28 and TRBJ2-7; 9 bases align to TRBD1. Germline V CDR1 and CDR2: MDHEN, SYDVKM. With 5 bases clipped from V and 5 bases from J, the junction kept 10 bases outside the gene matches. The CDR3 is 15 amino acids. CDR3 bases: TGTGCCAGCAGTCCCAGACAGGGGGTTTGGAACGAGCAGTACTTC. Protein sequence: CASSPRQGVWNEQYF.

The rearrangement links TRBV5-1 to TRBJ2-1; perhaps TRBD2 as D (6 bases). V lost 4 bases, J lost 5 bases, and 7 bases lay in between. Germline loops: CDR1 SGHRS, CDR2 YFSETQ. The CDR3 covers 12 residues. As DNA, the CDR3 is TGCGCCAGCAGCGCGGGAAACAATGAGCAGTTCTTC. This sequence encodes CASSAGNNEQFF.

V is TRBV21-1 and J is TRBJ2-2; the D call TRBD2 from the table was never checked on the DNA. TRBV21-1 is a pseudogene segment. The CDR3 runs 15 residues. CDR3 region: CASSKARACTGELFF. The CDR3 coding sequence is TGTGCCAGCAGCAAAGCGCGGGCGTGCACCGGGGAGCTGTTTTTT.

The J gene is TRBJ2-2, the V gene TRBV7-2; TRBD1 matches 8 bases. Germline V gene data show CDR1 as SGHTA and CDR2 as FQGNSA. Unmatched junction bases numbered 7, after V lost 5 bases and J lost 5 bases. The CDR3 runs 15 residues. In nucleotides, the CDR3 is TGTGCCAGCAGCGAGGGACAGGTGGTTACCGGGGAGCTGTTTTTT. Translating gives CASSEGQVVTGELFF. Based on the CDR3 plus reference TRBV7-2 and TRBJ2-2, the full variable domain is GAGVSQSPSNKVTEKGKDVELRCDPISGHTALYWYRQSLGQGLEFLIYFQGNSAPDKSGLPSDRFSAERTGGSVSTLTIQRTQQEDSAVYLCASSEGQVVTGELFFGEGSRLTVL.

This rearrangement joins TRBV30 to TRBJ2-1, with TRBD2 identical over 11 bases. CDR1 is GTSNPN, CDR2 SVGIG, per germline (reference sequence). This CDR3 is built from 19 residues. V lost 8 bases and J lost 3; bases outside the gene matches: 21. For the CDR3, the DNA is TGTGCCGGAAAGAAGGCCCGAGAAATTAGCGGGAGGGACTACAATGAGCAGTTCTTC. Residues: CAGKKAREISGRDYNEQFF.

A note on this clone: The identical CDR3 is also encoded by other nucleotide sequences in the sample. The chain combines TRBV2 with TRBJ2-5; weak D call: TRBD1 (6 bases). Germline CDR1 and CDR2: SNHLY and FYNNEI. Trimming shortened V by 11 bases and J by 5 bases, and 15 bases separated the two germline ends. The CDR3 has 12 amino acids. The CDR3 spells CAGNRVGETQYF. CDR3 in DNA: TGTGCCGGCAACAGGGTCGGCGAGACCCAGTACTTC.

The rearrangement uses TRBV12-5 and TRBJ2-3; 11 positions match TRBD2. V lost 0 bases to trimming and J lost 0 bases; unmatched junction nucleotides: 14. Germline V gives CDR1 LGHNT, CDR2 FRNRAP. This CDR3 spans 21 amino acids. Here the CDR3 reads CASGLVATGTSGGLSTDTQYF. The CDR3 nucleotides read TGTGCTAGTGGTTTGGTAGCTACGGGGACTAGCGGAGGCTTGAGCACAGATACGCAGTATTTT.

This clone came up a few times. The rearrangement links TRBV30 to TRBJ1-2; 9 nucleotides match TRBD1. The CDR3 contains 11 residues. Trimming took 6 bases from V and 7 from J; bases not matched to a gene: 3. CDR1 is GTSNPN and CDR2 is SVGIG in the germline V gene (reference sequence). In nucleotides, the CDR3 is TGTGCCTGCGGGACAGGGTCTGGCTACACCTTC. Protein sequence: CACGTGSGYTF.

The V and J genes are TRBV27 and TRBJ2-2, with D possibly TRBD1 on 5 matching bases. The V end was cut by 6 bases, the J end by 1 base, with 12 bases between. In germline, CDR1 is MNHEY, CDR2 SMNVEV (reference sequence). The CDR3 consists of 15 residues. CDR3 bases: TGTGCCAGCAGGATCAACAGGAGGAACACCGGGGAGCTGTTTTTT. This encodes CASRINRRNTGELFF.

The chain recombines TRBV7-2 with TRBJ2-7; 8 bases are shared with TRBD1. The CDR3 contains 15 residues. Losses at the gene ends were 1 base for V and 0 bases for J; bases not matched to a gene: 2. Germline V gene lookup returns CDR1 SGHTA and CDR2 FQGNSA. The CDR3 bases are TGTGCCAGCAGCTTAGGGGGGACAGGCTCCTACGAGCAGTACTTC. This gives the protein CASSLGGTGSYEQYF.

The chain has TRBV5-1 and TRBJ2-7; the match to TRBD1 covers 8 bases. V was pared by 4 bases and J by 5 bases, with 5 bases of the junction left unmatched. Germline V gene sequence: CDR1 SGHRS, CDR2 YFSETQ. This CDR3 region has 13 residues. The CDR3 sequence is CASSPGQGHEQYF. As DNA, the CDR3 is TGCGCCAGCAGCCCCGGACAGGGCCACGAGCAGTACTTC.

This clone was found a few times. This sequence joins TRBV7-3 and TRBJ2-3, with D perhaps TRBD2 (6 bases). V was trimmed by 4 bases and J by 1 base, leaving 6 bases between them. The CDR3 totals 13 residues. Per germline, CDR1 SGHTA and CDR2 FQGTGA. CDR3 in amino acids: CASSSGGTDTQYF. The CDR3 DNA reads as TGTGCCAGCAGCTCGGGGGGCACAGATACGCAGTATTTT.

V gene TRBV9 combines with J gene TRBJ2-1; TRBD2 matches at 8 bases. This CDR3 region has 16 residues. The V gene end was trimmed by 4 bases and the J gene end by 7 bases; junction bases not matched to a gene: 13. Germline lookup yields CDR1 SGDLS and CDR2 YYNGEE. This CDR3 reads CASSLRAGGALNEQFF. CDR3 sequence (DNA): TGTGCCAGCAGCCTCCGGGCGGGGGGCGCATTAAATGAGCAGTTCTTC.

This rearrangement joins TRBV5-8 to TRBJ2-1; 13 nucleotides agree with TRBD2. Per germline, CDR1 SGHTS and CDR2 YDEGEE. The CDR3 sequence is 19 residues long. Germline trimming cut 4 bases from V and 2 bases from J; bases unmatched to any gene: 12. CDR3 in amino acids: CASSPPGLAGYGAYNEQFF. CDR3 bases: TGTGCCAGCAGCCCCCCGGGACTAGCGGGATATGGGGCCTACAATGAGCAGTTCTTC.

The CDR3 DNA sequence: TGTGCCAGCAGTATAATTCATCAGCCCCAGCATTTT. The encoded protein is CASSIIHQPQHF. The chain couples TRBV28 to TRBJ1-5; D is uncertain. The V end was cut by 5 bases, the J end by 5 bases, with 7 bases between. The CDR3 totals 12 residues. Germline lookup yields CDR1 MDHEN and CDR2 SYDVKM.